This T cell receptor (beta chain) was recovered during a study of cytomegalovirus exposure and HLA in healthy donors. At sampling all donors were nominally healthy, likely with unrecorded immune exposures. Regarding this clone: Its antigen is unidentified.

With 60 Vbeta and 13 Jbeta primers, the PCR was carried out. Sequenced by immunoSEQ multiplex PCR; TCRdb stores in-frame clones only, minus some. Recorded for this sample: approximately 120,000 clones. V shed 4 bases, J shed 4 bases, and the junction held 8 bases outside the gene matches. Germline V gene lookup returns CDR1 SGHAT and CDR2 FQNNGV. CDR3 length: 15 residues. Findings and caveats of the study: Reports showed the classifier diagnosing cytomegalovirus status with high specificity and sensitivity. Cytomegalovirus association was assigned to about 180 TCR beta chains.

The receptor's source is a man aged 18 to 29 in good health and CMV-seronegative. The chain recombines TRBV11-2 with TRBJ1-2, with 8 bases identical to TRBD1. The sequencing sample was made of PBMCs. The CDR3, as DNA: TGTGCCAGCAGCTCCAATTTCGGACAGGGCTATGGCTACACCTTC. Protein sequence: CASSSNFGQGYGYTF.